What follows are 4 T cell receptor beta chains derived from one specimen sequenced in a study of T cell responses to AZD1222 COVID-19 vaccine. The data were produced by immunoSEQ multiplex PCR, yet TCRdb's version contains in-frame clones alone and is incomplete. The profile covers about 100,000 clones, with about 89% appearing a single time and under 4.5% taken by the ten largest. The material was peripheral blood, obtained on day 0 of MenACWY control vaccination. The receptors shown here come from an adult in good health.

The J gene is TRBJ1-5, the V gene TRBV28; D remains unclear. Germline V gene sequence: CDR1 MDHEN, CDR2 SYDVKM. The CDR3 has 16 residues. V lost 6 bases, J lost 0 bases, and 15 bases lay in between. The CDR3 DNA reads as TGTGCCAGCAGCCAGGACCTCCCATATAGCAATCAGCCCCAGCATTTT. Residues: CASSQDLPYSNQPQHF.

This clone was seen a handful of times. This chain links TRBV5-5 with TRBJ2-5, with 9 bases matching TRBD1. The V gene end was trimmed by 4 bases and the J gene end by 1 base; junction bases not matched to a gene: 2. Germline CDR1 reads SGHKS; CDR2 reads YYEKEE (reference sequence). CDR3 length equals 14 residues. DNA for the CDR3: TGTGCCAGCAGCAAGACAGGGGGCCAAGAGACCCAGTACTTC. Amino acids: CASSKTGGQETQYF.

The rearrangement uses TRBV28 and TRBJ2-5; 7 nucleotides agree with TRBD2. The CDR3 length is 15 residues. Trimming took 6 bases from V and 5 from J; bases not matched to a gene: 12. From germline, CDR1 is MDHEN and CDR2 SYDVKM. CDR3: CASRISGLVGETQYF. In nucleotides, the CDR3 is TGTGCCAGCAGAATTAGCGGGTTAGTTGGGGAGACCCAGTACTTC. The entire variable domain, with the rest obtained from reference TRBV28 and TRBJ2-5, is as follows: DVKVTQSSRYLVKRTGEKVFLECVQDMDHENMFWYRQDPGLGLRLIYFSYDVKMKEKGDIPEGYSVSREKKERFSLILESASTNQTSMYLCASRISGLVGETQYFGPGTRLLVL.

The CDR3 coding sequence is TGTGCCAGCAGCTTACGGTGGGGGGCGAACACCGGGGAGCTGTTTTTT. Amino acids: CASSLRWGANTGELFF. The V call is TRBV7-2, the J call TRBJ2-2; tentatively, D is TRBD2 (6 bases). Trimming cost V 2 bases and J 0 bases, with 10 bases left between them. Germline V gene sequence: CDR1 SGHTA, CDR2 FQGNSA. This CDR3 has 16 amino acids.